This TCR beta chain was identified in a study of Graves' ophthalmopathy and Graves' hyperthyroidism. Study-level information: No treatment had been given when peripheral blood was collected at initial diagnosis. Study results and caveats: The model predicted ophthalmopathy progression with 70.59% sensitivity and around 72% specificity.

Amplifying from RNA transcripts, the study obtained TCR beta CDR3 regions. Investigators did first-round RT-PCR with HTBI primers, then second-round multiplex PCR. TCRdb redid the calling of the multiplex PCR reads with MiXCR, one entry per CDR3 protein. Among fewer than 400,000 distinct CDR3 sequences, about 18% were seen once, and the ten largest hold 1.6%. This clonotype was observed many times. Its antigen is currently unknown. Moderately to severely active ophthalmopathy under 3 months, CAS at least 3, NOSPECS at least 4. The starting material, 10 ml of fresh peripheral blood, provided the PBMCs. This receptor was taken from a woman younger than 35 with Graves' ophthalmopathy. Sequencing used peripheral blood.

CDR3 sequence (DNA): TGTGCCACCCTGGGTCCCCCGAACGGGGCAGGGCTCCCCTACGAGCAGTACTTC. This gives the protein CATLGPPNGAGLPYEQYF. The chain recombines TRBV2 with TRBJ2-7; the D gene could be TRBD1 or TRBD2 (5 bases each). The CDR3 runs 18 residues. Germline loops: CDR1 SNHLY, CDR2 FYNNEI. The V end was cut by 10 bases, the J end by 2 bases, with 30 bases between. The full variable domain, completed using reference TRBV2 and TRBJ2-7, is EPEVTQTPSHQVTQMGQEVILRCVPISNHLYFYWYRQILGQKVEFLVSFYNNEISEKSEIFDDQFSVERPDGSNFTLKIRSTKLEDSAMYFCATLGPPNGAGLPYEQYFGPGTRLTVT.